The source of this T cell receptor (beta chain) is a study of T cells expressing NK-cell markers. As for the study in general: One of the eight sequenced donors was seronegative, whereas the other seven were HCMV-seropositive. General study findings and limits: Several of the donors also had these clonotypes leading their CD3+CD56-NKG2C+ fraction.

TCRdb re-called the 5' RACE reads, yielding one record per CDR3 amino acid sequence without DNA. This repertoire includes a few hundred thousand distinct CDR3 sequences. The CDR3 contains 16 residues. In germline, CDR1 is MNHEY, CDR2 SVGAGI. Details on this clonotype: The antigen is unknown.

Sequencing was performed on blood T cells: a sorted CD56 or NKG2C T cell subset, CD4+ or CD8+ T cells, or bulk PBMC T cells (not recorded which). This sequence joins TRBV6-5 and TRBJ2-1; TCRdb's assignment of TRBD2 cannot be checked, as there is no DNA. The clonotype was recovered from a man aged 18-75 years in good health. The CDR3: CASSYSPAAGYNEQFF.